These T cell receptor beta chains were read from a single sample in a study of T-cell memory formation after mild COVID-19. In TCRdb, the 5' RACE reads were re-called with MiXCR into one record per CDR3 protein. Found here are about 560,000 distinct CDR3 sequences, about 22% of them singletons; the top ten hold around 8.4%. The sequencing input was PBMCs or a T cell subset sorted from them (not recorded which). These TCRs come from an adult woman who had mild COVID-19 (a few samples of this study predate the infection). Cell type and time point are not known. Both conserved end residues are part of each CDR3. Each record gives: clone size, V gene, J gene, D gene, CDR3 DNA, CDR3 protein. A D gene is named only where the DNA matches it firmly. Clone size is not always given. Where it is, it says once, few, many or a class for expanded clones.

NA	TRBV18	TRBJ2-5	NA	TGTGCCAGCTCACCATCCCAAGAGACCCAGTACTTC	CASSPSQETQYF
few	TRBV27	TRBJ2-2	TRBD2	TGTGCCAGCACCCTCTCGTACGCGGGAGGCGCCGGGGAGCTGTTTTTT	CASTLSYAGGAGELFF
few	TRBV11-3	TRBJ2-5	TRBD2	TGTGCCAGCAGCTTAAGCGGGGCGCAAGGGACCCAGTACTTC	CASSLSGAQGTQYF
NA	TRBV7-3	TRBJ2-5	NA	TGTGCCAGCAGCTTAACTGGCAGTCAAGAGACCCAGTACTTC	CASSLTGSQETQYF
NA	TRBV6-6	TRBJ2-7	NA	TGTGCCAGCAGTTCCAACAGGAACGAGCAGTACTTC	CASSSNRNEQYF
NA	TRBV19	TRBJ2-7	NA	TGTGCCAGTAGTATGCGGTCGAGGTACGAGCAGTACTTC	CASSMRSRYEQYF
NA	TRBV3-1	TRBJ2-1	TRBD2	TGTGCCAGCAGCCAAGGACTAGCGGGTGAGCAGTTCTTC	CASSQGLAGEQFF
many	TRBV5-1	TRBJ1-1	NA	TGCGCCAGCAGGGGGGTTGGGAACACTGAAGCTTTCTTT	CASRGVGNTEAFF
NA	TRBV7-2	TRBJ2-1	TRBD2	TGTGCCAGCAGCTGGACTAGCGGGGGGAACAATGAGCAGTTCTTC	CASSWTSGGNNEQFF
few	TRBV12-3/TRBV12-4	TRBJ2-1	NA	TGTGCCAGCAGTCGATCCCCGGATGAGCAGTTCTTC	CASSRSPDEQFF
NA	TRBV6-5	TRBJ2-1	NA	TGTGCCAGCAGTTCACTCACCGGGACTCCGTTCTTC	CASSSLTGTPFF
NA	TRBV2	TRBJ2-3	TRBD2	TGTGCCAGTCAGAGGCAGGGCGGGAGGAGCACAGATACGCAGTATTTT	CASQRQGGRSTDTQYF
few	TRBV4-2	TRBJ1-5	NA	TGTGCCAGCAGCCAAGCAGATGGGCTTCAGCCCCAGCATTTT	CASSQADGLQPQHF
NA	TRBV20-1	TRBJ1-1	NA	TGCAGTGCTAGTCGGGGTCGGGGCCACACTGAAGCTTTCTTT	CSASRGRGHTEAFF
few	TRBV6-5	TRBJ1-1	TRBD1	TGTGCCAGCAGTTACTCGACAGGGGCCTCTGAAGCTTTCTTT	CASSYSTGASEAFF
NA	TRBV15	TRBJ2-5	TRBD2	TGTGCCACCAGCAGAGCGGGGTGGCGGGGGGGCCGGGAGACCCAGTACTTC	CATSRAGWRGGRETQYF
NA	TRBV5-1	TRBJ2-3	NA	TGCGCCAGCAGCGCAACTACAGGAAACACAGATACGCAGTATTTT	CASSATTGNTDTQYF
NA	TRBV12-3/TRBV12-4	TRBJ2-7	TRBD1	TGTGCCAGCAGTACCGACAGGGGCTACGAGCAGTACTTC	CASSTDRGYEQYF
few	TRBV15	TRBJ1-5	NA	TGTGCCACCCAACCGGGGGGTAGCAATCAGCCCCAGCATTTT	CATQPGGSNQPQHF
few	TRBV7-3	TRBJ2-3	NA	TGTGCCAGCAGCTTAATCGTTGGCGGCACAGATACGCAGTATTTT	CASSLIVGGTDTQYF
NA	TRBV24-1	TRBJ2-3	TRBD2	TGTGCCACCAGTGACCCGGGACAGCCGGGACTAGCTACAGATACGCAGTATTTT	CATSDPGQPGLATDTQYF
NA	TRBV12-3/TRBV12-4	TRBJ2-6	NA	TGTGCCAGCAGGGGAGGTGGTAGGGGCTCTGGGGCCAACGTCCTGACTTTC	CASRGGGRGSGANVLTF
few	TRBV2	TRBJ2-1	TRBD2	TGTGCCAGCAAGGGAAGGACTAGCGGGAGGCTACTCTCCTACAATGAGCAGTTCTTC	CASKGRTSGRLLSYNEQFF
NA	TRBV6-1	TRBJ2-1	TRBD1	TGTGCCAGCAGTGATAGGGACAGGGATAAGTTCTTC	CASSDRDRDKFF
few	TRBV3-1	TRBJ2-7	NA	TGTGCCAGCAGCCCAGGGCACCTAGGCTCCTACGAGCAGTACTTC	CASSPGHLGSYEQYF
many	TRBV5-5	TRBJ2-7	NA	TGTGCCAGCAGCTTAACAGCCTACGAGCAGTACTTC	CASSLTAYEQYF
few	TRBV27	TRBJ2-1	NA	TGTGCCAGCAGTTTATCCTACAGGGAGTCCTACAATGAGCAGTTCTTC	CASSLSYRESYNEQFF
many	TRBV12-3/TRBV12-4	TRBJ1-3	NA	TGTGCCAGCAGTTTTGTCCCCACAAACTCTGGAAACACCATATATTTT	CASSFVPTNSGNTIYF
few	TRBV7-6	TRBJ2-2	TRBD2	TGTGCCAGCACACGGGGGGTGGTTGCCGGGGAGCTGTTTTTT	CASTRGVVAGELFF
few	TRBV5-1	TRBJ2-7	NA	TGCGCCAGCAGCTTGACCACAGCGGCCTACGAGCAGTACTTC	CASSLTTAAYEQYF
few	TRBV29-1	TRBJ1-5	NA	TGCAGCGTTGCTGAGGGGGGCGTTCATCAGCCCCAGCATTTT	CSVAEGGVHQPQHF
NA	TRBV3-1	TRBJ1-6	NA	TGTGCCAGCAGCCAAGACAAAGGTTTCTATAATTCACCCCTCCACTTT	CASSQDKGFYNSPLHF
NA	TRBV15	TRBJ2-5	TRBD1	TGTGCCACCAGCGGGGACAGGGGCGGTGAGACCCAGTACTTC	CATSGDRGGETQYF
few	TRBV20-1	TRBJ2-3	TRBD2	TGCAGTGCTAGACGGGGGGCTAGCGGGACGAGCACAGATACGCAGTATTTT	CSARRGASGTSTDTQYF
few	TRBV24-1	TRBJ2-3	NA	TGTGCCACCAGTGATTTTAGCGATACGCAGTATTTT	CATSDFSDTQYF
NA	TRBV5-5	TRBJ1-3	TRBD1	TGTGCCAGCAGCTCCGGGACAGGGGCCGGATCGAGGGGAAACACCATATATTTT	CASSSGTGAGSRGNTIYF
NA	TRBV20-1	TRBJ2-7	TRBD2	TGCAGTGCTAGAGGACTAGCGGCAGCCTACGAGCAGTACTTC	CSARGLAAAYEQYF
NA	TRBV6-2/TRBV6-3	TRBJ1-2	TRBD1	TGTGCCAGCAGCCTGACAGGGCGAGGATATGGCTACACCTTC	CASSLTGRGYGYTF
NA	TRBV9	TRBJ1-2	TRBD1	TGTGCCAGCAGCTCCCCGGACAGGGGAAAATACTATGGCTACACCTTC	CASSSPDRGKYYGYTF
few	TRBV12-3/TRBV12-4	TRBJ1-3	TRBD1	TGTGCCAGCAGTGGACAGGGAACCGGAAACACCATATATTTT	CASSGQGTGNTIYF
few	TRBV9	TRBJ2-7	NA	TGTGCCAGCAGCGCAGAACGGGGCTCCTACGAGCAGTACTTC	CASSAERGSYEQYF
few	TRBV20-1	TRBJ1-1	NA	TGCAGTGCCACACACTCACGGGTTTGGACCGCCACTGAAGCTTTCTTT	CSATHSRVWTATEAFF
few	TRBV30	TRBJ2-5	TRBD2	TGTGCCTGGCGATCGTCAGGGAGGGGAGAGACCCAGTACTTC	CAWRSSGRGETQYF
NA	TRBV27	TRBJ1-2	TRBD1	TGTGCCAGCAGTTTAATACCGAGGACAGGATATGGCTACACCTTC	CASSLIPRTGYGYTF
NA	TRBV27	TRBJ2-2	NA	TGTGCCAGCAGCCCCACCCCGGGGGGACACGGGGAGCTGTTTTTT	CASSPTPGGHGELFF